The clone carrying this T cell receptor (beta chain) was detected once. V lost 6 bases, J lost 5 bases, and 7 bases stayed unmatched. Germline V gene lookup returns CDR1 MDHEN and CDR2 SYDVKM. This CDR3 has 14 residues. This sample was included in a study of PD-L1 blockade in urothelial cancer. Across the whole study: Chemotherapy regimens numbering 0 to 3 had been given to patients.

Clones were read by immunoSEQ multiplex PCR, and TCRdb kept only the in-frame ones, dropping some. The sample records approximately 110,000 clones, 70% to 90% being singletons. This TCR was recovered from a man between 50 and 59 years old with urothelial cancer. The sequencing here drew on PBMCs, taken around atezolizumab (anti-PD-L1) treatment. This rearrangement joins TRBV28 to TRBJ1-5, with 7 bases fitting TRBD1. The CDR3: CASSLERGHQPQHF. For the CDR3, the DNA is TGTGCCAGCAGCCTGGAAAGGGGGCATCAGCCCCAGCATTTT. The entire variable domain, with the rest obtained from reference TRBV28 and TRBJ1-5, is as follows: DVKVTQSSRYLVKRTGEKVFLECVQDMDHENMFWYRQDPGLGLRLIYFSYDVKMKEKGDIPEGYSVSREKKERFSLILESASTNQTSMYLCASSLERGHQPQHFGDGTRLSIL.